This T cell receptor beta chain was captured in a study of cytomegalovirus exposure and HLA in healthy donors. Overall study results and limits: The classifier reportedly diagnosed cytomegalovirus status with high specificity and sensitivity. The likely explanation for a cluster of highly shared sequence variants was sequencing artifact.

As for this clone: Its antigen is unknown.

Primers: 60 Vbeta forward and 13 Jbeta reverse. Repertoires were generated with immunoSEQ multiplex PCR, while TCRdb's copy carries only in-frame clones and drops some. The repertoire holds 94,000 or so clones, with about three quarters as singletons. Looked up from germline, CDR1 is SGHAT and CDR2 is FQDESV (reference sequence). V gave up 1 base and J gave up 4 bases; unmatched junction bases: 7. This CDR3 is built from 18 residues. The V call is TRBV11-1, the J call TRBJ2-2; TRBD2 matches 12 bases. The TCR sequence derives from a man in his fifties or sixties in good health and CMV-seronegative. Sequenced sample: PBMCs. This chain's CDR3 is CASSLVASGRAGTGELFF. CDR3 sequence (DNA): TGTGCCAGCAGCTTAGTGGCTAGCGGGAGGGCCGGCACCGGGGAGCTGTTTTTT.